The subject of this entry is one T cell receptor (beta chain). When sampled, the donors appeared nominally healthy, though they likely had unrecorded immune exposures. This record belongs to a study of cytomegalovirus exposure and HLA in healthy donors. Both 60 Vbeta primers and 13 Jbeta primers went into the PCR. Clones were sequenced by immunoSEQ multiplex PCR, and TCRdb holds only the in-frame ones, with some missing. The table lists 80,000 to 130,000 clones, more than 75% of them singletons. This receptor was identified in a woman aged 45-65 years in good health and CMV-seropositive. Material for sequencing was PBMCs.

The CDR3 region is CASSVGSRAGGEKLFF. CDR3 DNA sequence: TGTGCCAGCAGCGTAGGATCGAGGGCAGGGGGGGAAAAACTGTTTTTT. This chain uses TRBV9 with TRBJ1-4, with 7 bases aligning to TRBD1. Unmatched junction bases numbered 10, after V lost 0 bases and J lost 8 bases. In germline, CDR1 is SGDLS, CDR2 YYNGEE. The CDR3 sequence is 16 residues long.